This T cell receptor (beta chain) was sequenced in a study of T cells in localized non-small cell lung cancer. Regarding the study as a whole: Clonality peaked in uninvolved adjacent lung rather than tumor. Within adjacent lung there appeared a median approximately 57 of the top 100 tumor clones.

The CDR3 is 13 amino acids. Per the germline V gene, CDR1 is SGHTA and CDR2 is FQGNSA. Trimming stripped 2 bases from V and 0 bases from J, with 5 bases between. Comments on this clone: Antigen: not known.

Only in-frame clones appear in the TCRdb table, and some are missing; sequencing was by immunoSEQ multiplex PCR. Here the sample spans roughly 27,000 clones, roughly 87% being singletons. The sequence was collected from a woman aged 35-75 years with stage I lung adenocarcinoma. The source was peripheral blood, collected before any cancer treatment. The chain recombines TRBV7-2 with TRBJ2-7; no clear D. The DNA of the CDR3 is TGTGCCAGCAGCTTACAGACCTCCTACGAGCAGTACTTC. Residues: CASSLQTSYEQYF.